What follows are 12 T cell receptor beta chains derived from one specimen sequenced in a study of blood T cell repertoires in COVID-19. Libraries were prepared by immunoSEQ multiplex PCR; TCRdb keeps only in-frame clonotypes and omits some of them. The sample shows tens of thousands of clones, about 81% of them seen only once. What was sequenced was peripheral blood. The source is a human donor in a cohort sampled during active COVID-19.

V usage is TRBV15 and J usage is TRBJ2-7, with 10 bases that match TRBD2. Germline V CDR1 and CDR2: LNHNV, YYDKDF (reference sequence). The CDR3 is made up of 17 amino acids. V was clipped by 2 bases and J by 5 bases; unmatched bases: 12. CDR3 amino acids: CATSRYPPGTSVNEQYF. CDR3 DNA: TGTGCCACCAGCAGATACCCTCCCGGGACTAGCGTCAACGAGCAGTACTTC.

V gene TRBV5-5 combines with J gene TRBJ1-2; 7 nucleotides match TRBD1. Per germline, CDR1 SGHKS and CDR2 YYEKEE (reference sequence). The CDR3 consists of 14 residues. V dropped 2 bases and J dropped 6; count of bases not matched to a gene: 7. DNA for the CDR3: TGTGCCAGCAGCTTATACAGGGGCCCGGATGGCTACACCTTC. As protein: CASSLYRGPDGYTF.

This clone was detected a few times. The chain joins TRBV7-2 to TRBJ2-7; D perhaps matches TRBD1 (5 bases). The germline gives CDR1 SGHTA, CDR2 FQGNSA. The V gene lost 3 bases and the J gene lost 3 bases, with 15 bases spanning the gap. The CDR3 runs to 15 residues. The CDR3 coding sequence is TGTGCCAGCAGCTTCAGTCCGACAGAAAACTACGAGCAGTACTTC. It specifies CASSFSPTENYEQYF.

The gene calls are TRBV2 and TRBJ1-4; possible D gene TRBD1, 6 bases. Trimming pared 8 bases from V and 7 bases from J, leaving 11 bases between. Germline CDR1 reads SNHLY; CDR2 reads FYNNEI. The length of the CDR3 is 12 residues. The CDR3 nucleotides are TGTGCCAGCCGGGGCAGGGGTGAAAAACTGTTTTTT. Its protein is CASRGRGEKLFF.

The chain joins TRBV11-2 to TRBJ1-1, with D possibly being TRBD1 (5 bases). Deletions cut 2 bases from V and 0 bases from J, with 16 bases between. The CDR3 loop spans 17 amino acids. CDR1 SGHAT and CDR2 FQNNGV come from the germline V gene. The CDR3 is CASSLRAGRRMNTEAFF. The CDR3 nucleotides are TGTGCCAGCAGCTTAAGGGCAGGGCGCCGGATGAACACTGAAGCTTTCTTT.

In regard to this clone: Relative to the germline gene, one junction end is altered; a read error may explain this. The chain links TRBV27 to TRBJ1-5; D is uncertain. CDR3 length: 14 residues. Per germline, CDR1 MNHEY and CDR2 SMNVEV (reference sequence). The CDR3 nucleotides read TGTGCCAGCAGTAACTCTGTCCGGGGTCAGTCCCAGCATTTT. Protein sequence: CASSNSVRGQSQHF.

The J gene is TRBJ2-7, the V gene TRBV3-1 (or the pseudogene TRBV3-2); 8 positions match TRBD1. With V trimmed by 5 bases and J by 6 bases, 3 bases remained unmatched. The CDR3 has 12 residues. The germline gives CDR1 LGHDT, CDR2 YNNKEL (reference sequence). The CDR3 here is CASSGGQGEQYF. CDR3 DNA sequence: TGTGCCAGCAGCGGAGGACAGGGCGAGCAGTACTTC.

The chain's CDR3 is CASKMGRSYEQYF. CDR3 nucleotide sequence: TGTGCCAGCAAGATGGGCCGATCCTACGAGCAGTACTTC. The chain carries TRBV6-5 and TRBJ2-7; the D is unclear. Germline V gene lookup returns CDR1 MNHEY and CDR2 SVGAGI. The CDR3 loop spans 13 amino acids. Trimming pared 7 bases from V and 1 base from J, leaving 11 bases between.

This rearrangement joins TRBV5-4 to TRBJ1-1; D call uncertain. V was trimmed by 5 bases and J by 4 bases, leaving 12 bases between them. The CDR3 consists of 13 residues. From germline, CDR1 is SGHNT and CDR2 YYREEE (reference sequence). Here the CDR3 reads CASRGTGSTEAFF. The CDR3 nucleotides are TGTGCCAGCAGAGGAACTGGGAGCACTGAAGCTTTCTTT.

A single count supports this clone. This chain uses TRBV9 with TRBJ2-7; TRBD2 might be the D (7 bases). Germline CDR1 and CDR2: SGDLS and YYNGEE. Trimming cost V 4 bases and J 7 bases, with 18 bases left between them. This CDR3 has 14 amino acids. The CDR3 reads CASSPAGASREQYF. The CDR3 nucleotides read TGTGCCAGCAGCCCCGCGGGGGCCTCACGGGAGCAGTACTTC.

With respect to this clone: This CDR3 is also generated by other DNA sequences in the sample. CDR3 amino acids: CSVSGGVYNEQFF. In DNA, the CDR3 is TGCAGCGTTAGCGGGGGGGTTTACAATGAGCAGTTCTTC. The rearrangement uses TRBV29-1 and TRBJ2-1; 10 nucleotides agree with TRBD2. The CDR3 runs 13 residues. Germline V gene data show CDR1 as SQVTM and CDR2 as ANQGSEA. Trimming took 5 bases from V and 4 from J; bases not matched to a gene: 2.

The CDR3: CASSPDSVYEQYF. In DNA, the CDR3 is TGTGCCAGCAGTCCTGACTCCGTATACGAGCAGTACTTC. The chain recombines TRBV5-4 with TRBJ2-7; D gene unclear. CDR3 length equals 13 residues. CDR1 is SGHNT and CDR2 is YYREEE in the germline V gene (reference sequence). With 5 bases removed from V and 4 bases from J, the gap between germline ends came to 13 bases. The variable domain in full, completed from reference TRBV5-4 and TRBJ2-7, reads ETGVTQSPTHLIKTRGQQVTLRCSSQSGHNTVSWYQQALGQGPQFIFQYYREEENGRGNFPPRFSGLQFPNYSSELNVNALELDDSALYLCASSPDSVYEQYFGPGTRLTVT.